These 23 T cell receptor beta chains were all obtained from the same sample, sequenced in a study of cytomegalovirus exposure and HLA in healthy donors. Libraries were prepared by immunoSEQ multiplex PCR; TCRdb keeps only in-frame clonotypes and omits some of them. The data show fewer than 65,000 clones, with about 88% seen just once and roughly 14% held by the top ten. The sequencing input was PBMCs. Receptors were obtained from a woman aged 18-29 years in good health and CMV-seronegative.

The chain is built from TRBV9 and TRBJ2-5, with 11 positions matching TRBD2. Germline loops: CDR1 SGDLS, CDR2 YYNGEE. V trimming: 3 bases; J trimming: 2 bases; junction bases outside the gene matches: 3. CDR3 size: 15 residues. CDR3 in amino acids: CASSAWTSGQETQYF. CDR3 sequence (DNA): TGTGCCAGCAGCGCCTGGACTAGCGGGCAAGAGACCCAGTACTTC.

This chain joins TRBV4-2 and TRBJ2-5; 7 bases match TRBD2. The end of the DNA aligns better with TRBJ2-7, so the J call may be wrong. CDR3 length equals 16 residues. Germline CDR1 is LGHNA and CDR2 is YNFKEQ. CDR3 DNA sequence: TGTGCCAGCAGCCAAGTGGCAGCGGGGCCAGCCTACGAGCAGTACTTC. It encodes CASSQVAAGPAYEQYF.

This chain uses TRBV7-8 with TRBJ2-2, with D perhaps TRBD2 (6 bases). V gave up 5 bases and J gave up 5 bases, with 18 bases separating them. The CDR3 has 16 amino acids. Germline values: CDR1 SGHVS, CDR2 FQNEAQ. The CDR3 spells CASSPRSQGGTGELFF. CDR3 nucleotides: TGTGCCAGCAGCCCCCGGTCTCAGGGAGGAACCGGGGAGCTGTTTTTT.

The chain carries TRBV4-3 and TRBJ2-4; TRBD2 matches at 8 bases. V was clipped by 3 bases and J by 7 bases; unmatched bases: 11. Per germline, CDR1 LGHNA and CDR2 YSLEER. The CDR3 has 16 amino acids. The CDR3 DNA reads TGCGCCAGCAGCCACGCAATTCCCGGGGGGGCTAACATTCAGTACTTC. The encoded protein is CASSHAIPGGANIQYF.

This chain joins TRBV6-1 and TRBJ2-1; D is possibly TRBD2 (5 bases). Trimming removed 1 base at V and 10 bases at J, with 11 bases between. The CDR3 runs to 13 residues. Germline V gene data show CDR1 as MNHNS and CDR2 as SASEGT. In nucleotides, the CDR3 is TGTGCCAGCAGTGAAGTTCGGGGTTGGGAGCAGTTCTTC. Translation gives CASSEVRGWEQFF.

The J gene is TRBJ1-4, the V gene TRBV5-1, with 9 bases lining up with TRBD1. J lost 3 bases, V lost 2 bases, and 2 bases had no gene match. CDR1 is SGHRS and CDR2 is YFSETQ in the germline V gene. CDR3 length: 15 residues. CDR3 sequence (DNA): TGCGCCAGCAGCTTACAGGGGGCATCTAATGAAAAACTGTTTTTT. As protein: CASSLQGASNEKLFF. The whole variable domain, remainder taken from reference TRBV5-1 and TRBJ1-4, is KAGVTQTPRYLIKTRGQQVTLSCSPISGHRSVSWYQQTPGQGLQFLFEYFSETQRNKGNFPGRFSGRQFSNSRSEMNVSTLELGDSALYLCASSLQGASNEKLFFGSGTQLSVL.

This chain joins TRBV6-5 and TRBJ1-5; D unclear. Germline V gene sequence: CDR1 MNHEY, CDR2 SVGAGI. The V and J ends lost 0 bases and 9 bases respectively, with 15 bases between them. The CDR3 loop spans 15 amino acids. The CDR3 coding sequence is TGTGCCAGCAGTTACTCTTCCGTAGAATTCTCGCCCCAGCATTTT. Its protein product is CASSYSSVEFSPQHF.

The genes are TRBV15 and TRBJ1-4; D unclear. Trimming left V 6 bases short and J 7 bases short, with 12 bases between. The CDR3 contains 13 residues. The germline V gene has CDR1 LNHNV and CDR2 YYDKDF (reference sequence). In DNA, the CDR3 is TGTGCCACCAGTAGGGAGGCGGCTGAAAAACTGTTTTTT. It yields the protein CATSREAAEKLFF.

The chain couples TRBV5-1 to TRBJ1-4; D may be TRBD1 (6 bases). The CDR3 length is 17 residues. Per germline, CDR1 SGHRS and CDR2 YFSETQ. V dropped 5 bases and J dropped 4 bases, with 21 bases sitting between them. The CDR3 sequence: CASRGQITPSGNEKLFF. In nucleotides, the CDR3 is TGCGCCAGCAGAGGACAGATAACGCCCAGTGGTAATGAAAAACTGTTTTTT.

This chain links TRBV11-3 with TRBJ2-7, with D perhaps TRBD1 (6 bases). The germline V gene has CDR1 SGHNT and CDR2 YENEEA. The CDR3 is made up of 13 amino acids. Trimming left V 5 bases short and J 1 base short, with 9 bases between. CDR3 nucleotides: TGTGCCAGCAGCCCCGGACAGTCCTACGAGCAGTACTTC. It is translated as CASSPGQSYEQYF.

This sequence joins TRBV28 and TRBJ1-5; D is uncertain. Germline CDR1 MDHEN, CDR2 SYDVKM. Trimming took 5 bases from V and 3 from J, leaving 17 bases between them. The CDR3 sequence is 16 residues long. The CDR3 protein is CASSPPDGLLNQPQHF. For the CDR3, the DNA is TGTGCCAGCAGTCCCCCTGATGGACTACTCAATCAGCCCCAGCATTTT.

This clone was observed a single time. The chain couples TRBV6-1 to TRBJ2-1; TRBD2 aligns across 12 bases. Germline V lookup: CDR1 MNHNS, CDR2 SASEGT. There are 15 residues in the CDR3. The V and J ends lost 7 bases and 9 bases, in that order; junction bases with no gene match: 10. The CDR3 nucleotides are TGTGCCAGCACCCCCCTAGCGGGAGGGCGCGGTGAGCAGTTCTTC. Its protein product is CASTPLAGGRGEQFF.

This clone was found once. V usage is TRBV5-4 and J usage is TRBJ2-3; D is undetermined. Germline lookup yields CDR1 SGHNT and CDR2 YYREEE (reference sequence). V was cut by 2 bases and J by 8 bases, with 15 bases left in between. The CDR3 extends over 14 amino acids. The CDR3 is CASSLRSESATQYF. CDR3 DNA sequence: TGTGCCAGCAGCTTAAGGAGCGAAAGTGCTACGCAGTATTTT. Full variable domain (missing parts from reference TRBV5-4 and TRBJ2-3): ETGVTQSPTHLIKTRGQQVTLRCSSQSGHNTVSWYQQALGQGPQFIFQYYREEENGRGNFPPRFSGLQFPNYSSELNVNALELDDSALYLCASSLRSESATQYFGPGTRLTVL.

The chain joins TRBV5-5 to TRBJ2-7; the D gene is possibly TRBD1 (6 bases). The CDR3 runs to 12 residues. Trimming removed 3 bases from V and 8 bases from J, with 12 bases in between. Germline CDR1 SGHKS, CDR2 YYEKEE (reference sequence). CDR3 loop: CASSWIQGKQYF. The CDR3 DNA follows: TGTGCCAGCAGCTGGATACAGGGCAAGCAGTACTTC.

The CDR3, as DNA: TGTGCCAGCAGTTGGACTCACGGAGGATACAATGAGCAGTTCTTC. Its translation is CASSWTHGGYNEQFF. The V call is TRBV6-1, the J call TRBJ2-1, with a tentative D call TRBD2 (5 bases). Trimming stripped 5 bases from V and 4 bases from J, with 15 bases between. Germline values: CDR1 MNHNS, CDR2 SASEGT. The CDR3 contains 15 residues.

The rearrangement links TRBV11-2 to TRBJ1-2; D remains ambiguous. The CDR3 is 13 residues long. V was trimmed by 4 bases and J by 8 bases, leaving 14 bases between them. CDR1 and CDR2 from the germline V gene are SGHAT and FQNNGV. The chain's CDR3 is CASSWREIEGYTF. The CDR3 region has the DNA TGTGCCAGCAGCTGGAGGGAAATCGAAGGCTACACCTTC. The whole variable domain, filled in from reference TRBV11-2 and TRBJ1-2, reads EAGVAQSPRYKIIEKRQSVAFWCNPISGHATLYWYQQILGQGPKLLIQFQNNGVVDDSQLPKDRFSAERLKGVDSTLKIQPAKLEDSAVYLCASSWREIEGYTFGSGTRLTVV.

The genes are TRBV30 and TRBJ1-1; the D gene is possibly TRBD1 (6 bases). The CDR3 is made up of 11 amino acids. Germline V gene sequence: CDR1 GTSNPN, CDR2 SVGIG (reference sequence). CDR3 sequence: CANDRSGSAFF. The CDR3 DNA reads TGTGCAAATGACAGGTCCGGTTCAGCTTTCTTT.

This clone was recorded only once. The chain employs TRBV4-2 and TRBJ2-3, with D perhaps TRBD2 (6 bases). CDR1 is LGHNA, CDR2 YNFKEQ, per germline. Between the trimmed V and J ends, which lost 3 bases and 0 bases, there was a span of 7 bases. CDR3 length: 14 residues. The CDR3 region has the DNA TGTGCCAGCAGCCAGGAGGGGAGCACAGATACGCAGTATTTT. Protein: CASSQEGSTDTQYF.

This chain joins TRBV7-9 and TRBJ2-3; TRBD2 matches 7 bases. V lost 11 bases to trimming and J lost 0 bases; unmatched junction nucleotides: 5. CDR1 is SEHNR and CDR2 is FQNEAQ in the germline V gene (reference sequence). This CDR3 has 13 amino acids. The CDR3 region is CAGDSGSTDTQYF. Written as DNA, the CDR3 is TGTGCCGGCGATAGCGGGAGCACAGATACGCAGTATTTT.

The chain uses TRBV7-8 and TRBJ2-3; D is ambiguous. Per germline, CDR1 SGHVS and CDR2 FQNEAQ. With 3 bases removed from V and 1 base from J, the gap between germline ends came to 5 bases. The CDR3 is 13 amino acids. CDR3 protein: CASSFEGTDTQYF. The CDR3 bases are TGTGCCAGCAGCTTTGAGGGCACAGATACGCAGTATTTT.

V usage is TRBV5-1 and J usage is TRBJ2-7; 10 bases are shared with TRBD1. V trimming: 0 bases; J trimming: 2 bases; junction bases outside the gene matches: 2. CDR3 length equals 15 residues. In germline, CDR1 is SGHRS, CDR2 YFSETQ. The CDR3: CASSLADRGAYEQYF. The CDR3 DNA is TGCGCCAGCAGCTTGGCGGACAGGGGGGCCTACGAGCAGTACTTC.

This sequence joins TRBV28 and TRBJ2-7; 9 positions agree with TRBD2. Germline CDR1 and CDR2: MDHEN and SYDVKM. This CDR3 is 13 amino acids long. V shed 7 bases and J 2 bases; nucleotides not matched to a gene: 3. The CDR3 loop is CASKRLAAYEQYF. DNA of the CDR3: TGTGCCAGCAAGAGACTAGCGGCCTACGAGCAGTACTTC.

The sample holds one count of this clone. This chain's CDR3 is CASSTTGAGELFF. In DNA, the CDR3 is TGTGCCAGCAGCACCACAGGGGCCGGGGAGCTGTTTTTT. The J gene is TRBJ2-2, the V gene TRBV7-9; 7 bases are shared with TRBD1. This CDR3 contains 13 residues. CDR1 and CDR2 from the germline V gene are SEHNR and FQNEAQ (reference sequence). J lost 6 bases, V lost 5 bases, and 3 bases had no gene match.